The T cell receptor (beta chain) described here comes from a study of vaccination and CD4 T cells after COVID-19. A remark on this clonotype: Antigen unknown.

Sequencing of the DNA from cultured CD4+ T cells was carried out with the Oncomine TCR Beta short-read assay. TCRdb processed the PCR reads anew with MiXCR; each CDR3 protein has one entry. The data hold about 22,000 distinct CDR3 sequences, with around 35% observed a single time. Stated treatment: approximately 11-day PBMC culture with coronavirus spike peptide pools or control peptides (ViraFEST assay). The sequencing here drew on CD4+ T cells from blood, cultured in vitro, taken before SARS-CoV-2 vaccination. This receptor was identified in a human donor who had recovered from COVID-19.

The CDR3 is CASSGYGAYEQYF. CDR3 bases: TGTGCCAGCAGTGGGTACGGAGCCTACGAGCAGTACTTC. The gene calls are TRBV2 and TRBJ2-7; no firm D call. This CDR3 has 13 residues. The germline CDR1 and CDR2 sequences are SNHLY and FYNNEI. With 4 bases removed from V and 2 bases from J, the gap between germline ends came to 9 bases.